This T cell receptor beta chain is from a study of CD8 T cells in ankylosing spondylitis. V shed 2 bases, J shed 2 bases, and the junction held 6 bases outside the gene matches. The CDR3 has 16 amino acids. CDR1 DFQATT and CDR2 SNEGSKA come from the germline V gene (reference sequence). From the 5' RACE reads, TCRdb called clonotypes with MiXCR, one entry per CDR3 protein. In the table there are some 87,000 distinct CDR3 sequences, 25% to 35% of which are singletons. Sequencing was carried out using blood, either unsorted or a sorted T cell fraction (not recorded which). V and J are TRBV20-1 and TRBJ2-1; 10 bases line up with TRBD2. The receptor comes from a male donor with ankylosing spondylitis or in good health (not recorded which). The CDR3 reads CSARLAGEKTYNEQFF. CDR3 bases: TGCAGTGCTAGACTAGCGGGAGAAAAGACCTACAATGAGCAGTTCTTC.